These T cell receptor beta chains were read from a single sample in a study of T-cell reconstitution after alpha-beta-depleted transplantation in children. MiXCR, run by TCRdb on the PCR reads, gives a single entry per CDR3 protein. The sample consists of 450,000 to 700,000 distinct CDR3 sequences, 27% of them appearing once. Sequencing used PBMCs, obtained before TCRalphabeta/CD19-depleted stem cell transplant. Every receptor here comes from a boy under three years old with Wiskott-Aldrich syndrome, due to receive a stem cell transplant. The CDR3 runs from the conserved cysteine through the conserved F or W. The D gene is left open where the match is weak. The size entry is marked missing in some rows and otherwise reads once, few, many or a size class.

d_gene | len | j_gene | abundance | v_gene | CDR3nt | CDR3aa
NA | 14 | TRBJ2-7 | few | TRBV12-3/TRBV12-4 | TGTGCCAGCAGGAAGAGGGACGCCACCTACGAGCAGTACTTC | CASRKRDATYEQYF
TRBD2 | 15 | TRBJ2-3 | few | TRBV20-1 | TGCAGTGCTGTAGCCGTAGCGGGAGTCGAAGATACGCAGTATTTT | CSAVAVAGVEDTQYF
TRBD1 | 17 | TRBJ2-2 | few | TRBV6-1 | TGTGCCAGCAACGAAATGGGACAGGGGATAAAAACCGGGGAGCTGTTTTTT | CASNEMGQGIKTGELFF
TRBD1 | 16 | TRBJ1-2 | NA | TRBV12-3/TRBV12-4 | TGTGCCAGCAGTTTCTACGCGGGCAGGGGGAAAGGTGGCTACACCTTC | CASSFYAGRGKGGYTF
NA | 16 | TRBJ2-7 | NA | TRBV7-9 | TGTGCCAGCAGCTTAGCGCTCAGGGAAAGGTCCTACGAGCAGTACTTC | CASSLALRERSYEQYF
TRBD2 | 15 | TRBJ2-1 | many | TRBV5-1 | TGCGCCAGCAGCTTGACTAGCGGGGTCTACAATGAGCAGTTCTTC | CASSLTSGVYNEQFF
NA | 13 | TRBJ2-7 | few | TRBV28 | TGTGCCAGCAGTTTAACAGTGTCCTACGAGCAGTACTTC | CASSLTVSYEQYF
NA | 14 | TRBJ1-1 | NA | TRBV20-1 | TGCAGTGCCCCATACCCAGGGGCGGGAACTGAAGCTTTCTTT | CSAPYPGAGTEAFF
TRBD1 | 16 | TRBJ2-3 | NA | TRBV5-1 | TGCGCCAGCAGCTTGGATATAACAGGGGGAGGCGATACGCAGTATTTT | CASSLDITGGGDTQYF
NA | 11 | TRBJ1-2 | NA | TRBV20-1 | TGCAGTGAGGGCAGGGTGGATGGCTACACCTTC | CSEGRVDGYTF
NA | 16 | TRBJ2-5 | NA | TRBV15 | TGTGCCACCAGCAGAGAGCTCGGCCGAATCCATGAGACCCAGTACTTC | CATSRELGRIHETQYF
TRBD2 | 15 | TRBJ2-5 | NA | TRBV20-1 | TGCAGTGCTAGAGATCGTCGACTAGCGAGCGAGACCCAGTACTTC | CSARDRRLASETQYF
NA | 14 | TRBJ2-7 | few | TRBV5-1 | TGCGCCAGCAGCGCCCAGGGTGTGACCTACGAGCAGTACTTC | CASSAQGVTYEQYF
NA | 16 | TRBJ2-1 | few | TRBV15 | TGTGCCACCAGCAGAGATTTAGTGACGGCTACCAATGAGCAGTTCTTC | CATSRDLVTATNEQFF
TRBD2 | 13 | TRBJ2-7 | few | TRBV20-1 | TGCAGTGCTAGCCCGGGACTAGCCTACGAGCAGTACTTC | CSASPGLAYEQYF